These 28 T cell receptor beta chains came from one sample sequenced in a study of cytomegalovirus exposure and HLA in healthy donors. Vbeta (60) and Jbeta (13) primers were used in the PCR. TCRdb's copy holds only in-frame clones and misses some; the assay was immunoSEQ multiplex PCR. This repertoire shows 150,000 to 200,000 clones, roughly 80% found once; its top ten account for approximately 3.6%. Sequencing used PBMCs. These receptors all stem from a man aged 35 to 55 in good health and CMV-seropositive.

The chain couples TRBV6-5 to TRBJ2-3, with 7 bases lining up with TRBD1. The V segment lost 4 bases and the J segment 1 base; nucleotides outside the gene matches: 5. Germline lookup yields CDR1 MNHEY and CDR2 SVGAGI. The CDR3 has 15 amino acids. CDR3 amino acids: CASSLQGYRTDTQYF. CDR3 nucleotide sequence: TGTGCCAGCAGTTTACAGGGGTATCGCACAGATACGCAGTATTTT.

The chain uses TRBV6-1 and TRBJ2-3; D ambiguous. CDR3 length: 14 amino acids. The germline gives CDR1 MNHNS, CDR2 SASEGT. V lost 8 bases and J lost 1, with 13 bases in between. The CDR3 region has the DNA TGTGCCAGCCTCGAAACGTCGGGCACAGATACGCAGTATTTT. Encoded protein: CASLETSGTDTQYF.

The CDR3 sequence: CANWPPGHSKETQYF. CDR3 nucleotides: TGTGCCAACTGGCCCCCGGGACACTCGAAAGAGACCCAGTACTTC. This chain connects TRBV4-2 to TRBJ2-5, with D possibly TRBD1 on 6 matching bases. This CDR3 has 15 residues. CDR1 is LGHNA, CDR2 YNFKEQ, per germline. V was shortened by 10 bases and J by 3 bases, with 21 bases between the two germline ends.

The J gene is TRBJ2-5, the V gene TRBV2; D is perhaps TRBD2 (5 bases). The J call may be mistaken, given a closer DNA end match to TRBJ2-7. The CDR3 runs 14 residues. Per germline, CDR1 SNHLY and CDR2 FYNNEI. The CDR3: CASSPGTGNYEQYF. The CDR3 DNA follows: TGTGCCAGCTCTCCTGGCACGGGGAACTACGAGCAGTACTTC.

This clone has just a few counts. This rearrangement joins TRBV5-6 to TRBJ1-4, with D maybe TRBD1 (6 bases). V lost 2 bases and J lost 3, with 11 bases in between. CDR3 length equals 15 residues. CDR1 SGHDT and CDR2 YYEEEE come from the germline V gene. CDR3 DNA sequence: TGTGCCAGCAGCTTCAGTTCAGGGGCTAATGAAAAACTGTTTTTT. It yields the protein CASSFSSGANEKLFF. The full variable domain, rest sourced from reference TRBV5-6 and TRBJ1-4, is DAGVTQSPTHLIKTRGQQVTLRCSPKSGHDTVSWYQQALGQGPQFIFQYYEEEERQRGNFPDRFSGHQFPNYSSELNVNALLLGDSALYLCASSFSSGANEKLFFGSGTQLSVL.

The chain carries TRBV19 and TRBJ2-5; D is perhaps TRBD1 (6 bases). This CDR3 region has 14 residues. Trimming took off 7 bases at V and 1 base at J, with 13 bases between the two ends. Germline values: CDR1 LNHDA, CDR2 SQIVND (reference sequence). The CDR3 nucleotides are TGTGCCAGTACCCCGACAGGTGGCCAAGAGACCCAGTACTTC. Translating it yields CASTPTGGQETQYF.

This clone was recorded once. This chain's CDR3 is CASSFNSRVAGEAFF. CDR3 bases: TGTGCCAGCAGTTTTAATAGCAGGGTAGCGGGTGAAGCTTTCTTT. The rearrangement uses TRBV28 and TRBJ1-1, with D perhaps matching TRBD1 (5 bases). Germline CDR1 MDHEN, CDR2 SYDVKM. This CDR3 is built from 15 residues. Trimming removed 3 bases from V and 7 bases from J, with 18 bases in between.

The chain uses TRBV29-1 and TRBJ1-3; 9 nucleotides agree with TRBD1. Germline V gene data show CDR1 as SQVTM and CDR2 as ANQGSEA. Trimming cost V 7 bases and J 2 bases; bases outside gene matches: 3. The CDR3 has 13 amino acids. Here the CDR3 DNA reads TGCAGCGCCGGGACAGGGACTGGAAACACCATATATTTT. This sequence encodes CSAGTGTGNTIYF. Full variable domain (missing parts from reference TRBV29-1 and TRBJ1-3): SAVISQKPSRDICQRGTSLTIQCQVDSQVTMMFWYRQQPGQSLTLIATANQGSEATYESGFVIDKFPISRPNLTFSTLTVSNMSPEDSSIYLCSAGTGTGNTIYFGEGSWLTVV.

The V and J genes are TRBV4-1 and TRBJ1-1; TRBD1 might be the D (6 bases). V was cut by 4 bases and J by 4 bases, with 13 bases left in between. The length of the CDR3 is 14 residues. Germline-derived CDR1 and CDR2 are MGHRA and YSYEKL. CDR3 sequence reads: CASSRGGGPTEAFF. The CDR3 nucleotides read TGCGCCAGCAGCCGAGGGGGGGGGCCCACTGAAGCTTTCTTT.

The chain carries TRBV5-4 and TRBJ2-4, with 9 bases aligning to TRBD1. The ends lost 5 bases at V and 4 bases at J; junction bases unmatched: 1. Looked up from germline, CDR1 is SGHNT and CDR2 is YYREEE (reference sequence). The CDR3 totals 13 residues. The CDR3 spells CASSDRGKNIQYF. The CDR3 DNA is TGTGCCAGCAGTGACAGGGGGAAAAACATTCAGTACTTC.

On this clone: One end of the junction fails to match germline, which may point to a read error. The chain has TRBV6-6 and TRBJ1-2; TRBD1 agrees at 7 bases. CDR3 length equals 14 residues. The germline gives CDR1 MNHNY, CDR2 SVGAGI (reference sequence). The CDR3 reads CASSDRQGPYAYTF. The CDR3 DNA is TGTGCCAGCAGTGACAGACAGGGACCATATGCCTACACCTTC.

The V and J genes are TRBV23-1 and TRBJ1-5; no clear D gene. TRBV23-1 is filed as an ORF, its function uncertain. Deletions cut 0 bases from V and 7 bases from J, with 13 bases between. The CDR3 contains 15 residues. The CDR3 nucleotides read TGCGCCAGCAGTCAATCCGGACTCAGAGGGCAGCCCCAGCATTTT. This encodes CASSQSGLRGQPQHF.

The V gene is TRBV5-1, the J gene TRBJ2-7, with D perhaps TRBD1 (5 bases). The CDR3 totals 13 residues. V lost 3 bases and J lost 7, with 14 bases in between. The germline gives CDR1 SGHRS, CDR2 YFSETQ. CDR3 coding DNA: TGCGCCAGCAGCTGGGCCCCAGCAGGGGAGCAGTACTTC. Translating gives CASSWAPAGEQYF.

V usage is TRBV7-6 and J usage is TRBJ1-1; D remains ambiguous. From germline, CDR1 is SGHVS and CDR2 FNYEAQ. Trimming pared 5 bases from V and 1 base from J, leaving 11 bases between. The CDR3 runs to 14 residues. CDR3 region: CASSVGLRNTEAFF. CDR3 bases: TGTGCCAGCAGCGTCGGGTTGAGGAACACTGAAGCTTTCTTT.

This clone was observed a handful of times. This CDR3 is also generated by other DNA sequences in the sample. The V call is TRBV2, the J call TRBJ2-1, with D possibly matching TRBD2 (7 bases). The germline V and J ends were trimmed by 2 bases and 6 bases, with 8 bases remaining between them. Germline-derived CDR1 and CDR2 are SNHLY and FYNNEI. This CDR3 is built from 13 residues. This CDR3 reads CASSERGGNEQFF. The CDR3 DNA is TGTGCCAGCAGTGAAAGGGGGGGCAATGAGCAGTTCTTC.

This clone has a handful of counts. This sequence joins TRBV5-1 and TRBJ2-5; 9 positions agree with TRBD2. V lost 0 bases to trimming and J lost 4 bases; unmatched junction nucleotides: 1. The CDR3 length is 14 residues. Germline values: CDR1 SGHRS, CDR2 YFSETQ. The CDR3 region is CASSLEAGGETQYF. The DNA of the CDR3 is TGCGCCAGCAGCTTGGAAGCGGGAGGAGAGACCCAGTACTTC.

The rearrangement links TRBV15 to TRBJ2-7; tentatively, D is TRBD1 (6 bases). The germline V gene encodes CDR1 LNHNV and CDR2 YYDKDF (reference sequence). CDR3 length: 14 amino acids. The germline V and J ends were trimmed by 0 bases and 5 bases, with 11 bases remaining between them. As DNA, the CDR3 is TGTGCCACCAGCAGAGATTTGGGGGCCCACGAGCAGTACTTC. Amino acid sequence: CATSRDLGAHEQYF.

V is TRBV4-1 and J is TRBJ1-1, with a possible D match to TRBD1 (5 bases). This CDR3 is built from 15 residues. Trimming removed 0 bases from V and 3 bases from J, with 11 bases in between. Germline CDR1 is MGHRA and CDR2 is YSYEKL. Here the CDR3 reads CASSQEWTGDTEAFF. DNA of the CDR3: TGCGCCAGCAGCCAAGAATGGACGGGGGACACTGAAGCTTTCTTT.

V usage is TRBV29-1 and J usage is TRBJ2-1, with 7 bases that match TRBD2. Germline lookup yields CDR1 SQVTM and CDR2 ANQGSEA. The CDR3 runs 12 residues. The ends lost 1 base at V and 8 bases at J; junction bases unmatched: 2. DNA of the CDR3: TGCAGCGTTGAAGGTCGGGGGGATGAGCAGTTCTTC. Protein product: CSVEGRGDEQFF.

The chain has TRBV7-2 and TRBJ2-5, with a possible D match to TRBD1 (6 bases). The germline CDR1 and CDR2 sequences are SGHTA and FQGNSA. V was trimmed by 1 base and J by 1 base, leaving 7 bases between them. There are 14 residues in the CDR3. The CDR3 sequence is CASSLVGGQETQYF. The CDR3 coding sequence is TGTGCCAGCAGCTTAGTAGGGGGCCAAGAGACCCAGTACTTC.

This clone appeared a few times. This rearrangement joins TRBV6-6 to TRBJ2-5; a weak D match, TRBD1 (5 bases). The CDR3 spans 14 residues. In germline, CDR1 is MNHNY, CDR2 SVGAGI (reference sequence). V dropped 0 bases and J dropped 7 bases, with 12 bases sitting between them. In DNA, the CDR3 is TGTGCCAGCAGTTACTCGGACGCCCAGGGGACCCAGTACTTC. Translating it yields CASSYSDAQGTQYF.

The chain combines TRBV6-1 with TRBJ1-4, with 12 bases matching TRBD1. CDR1 is MNHNS and CDR2 is SASEGT in the germline V gene. The V and J ends lost 10 bases and 8 bases, in that order; junction bases with no gene match: 8. The length of the CDR3 is 14 residues. CDR3: CATYPGTGGEKLFF. The CDR3 region has the DNA TGTGCCACTTACCCCGGGACAGGGGGCGAAAAACTGTTTTTT.

This clone was counted a few times. The V call is TRBV28, the J call TRBJ1-6, with TRBD1 identical over 9 bases. With V trimmed by 6 bases and J by 7 bases, 4 bases remained unmatched. This CDR3 is built from 14 residues. Germline CDR1 reads MDHEN; CDR2 reads SYDVKM. The CDR3 region has the DNA TGTGCCAGCAGCTGGGACAGGGACAATTCACCCCTCCACTTT. Protein: CASSWDRDNSPLHF.

This clone was counted a few times. J is TRBJ2-3 and V is TRBV6-1; D is perhaps TRBD1 (5 bases). The CDR3 length is 16 residues. Trimming removed 4 bases from V and 5 bases from J, with 19 bases in between. CDR1 MNHNS and CDR2 SASEGT come from the germline V gene. In DNA form, the CDR3 reads TGTGCCAGCAGTGTTATTGCGTGGGGCACCGGAGATACGCAGTATTTT. Translating it yields CASSVIAWGTGDTQYF.

V usage is TRBV7-2 and J usage is TRBJ2-3, with TRBD2 identical over 12 bases. The germline V gene has CDR1 SGHTA and CDR2 FQGNSA. V shed 4 bases and J 2 bases; nucleotides not matched to a gene: 10. The CDR3 runs to 18 residues. In DNA form, the CDR3 reads TGTGCCAGCAGCTCTAGAGGCGGGACTAGCGGGTTCACAGATACGCAGTATTTT. Its translation: CASSSRGGTSGFTDTQYF. The full variable domain, its missing parts supplied by reference TRBV7-2 and TRBJ2-3, is GAGVSQSPSNKVTEKGKDVELRCDPISGHTALYWYRQSLGQGLEFLIYFQGNSAPDKSGLPSDRFSAERTGGSVSTLTIQRTQQEDSAVYLCASSSRGGTSGFTDTQYFGPGTRLTVL.

The chain is built from TRBV13 and TRBJ2-1; 7 bases are a match to TRBD1. CDR3 size: 18 residues. Trimming took 5 bases from V and 4 from J; bases not matched to a gene: 17. Germline CDR1 PRHDT, CDR2 FYEKMQ (reference sequence). The CDR3 reads CASSPPGGLALPYNEQFF. The CDR3 region has the DNA TGTGCCAGCAGCCCCCCAGGGGGTCTTGCTCTACCTTACAATGAGCAGTTCTTC.

The rearrangement joins TRBV23-1 to TRBJ2-3, with 8 positions matching TRBD2. TRBV23-1 is an open reading frame whose function is uncertain. The ends lost 6 bases at V and 1 base at J; junction bases unmatched: 9. The CDR3 is 16 residues long. The DNA for the CDR3 is TGCGCCAGCAGGGGTGAGCGGGGGCTCGGCACAGATACGCAGTATTTT. Translated: CASRGERGLGTDTQYF.

This clone appeared once. The chain employs TRBV27 and TRBJ1-5; the match to TRBD1 covers 9 bases. Looked up from germline, CDR1 is MNHEY and CDR2 is SMNVEV (reference sequence). The CDR3 loop spans 15 amino acids. The V gene end was trimmed by 8 bases and the J gene end by 6 bases; junction bases not matched to a gene: 11. CDR3 sequence reads: CASQPRTGVGQPQHF. CDR3 nucleotide sequence: TGTGCCAGCCAACCAAGGACAGGGGTCGGTCAGCCCCAGCATTTT.